This TCR beta chain was sequenced in a study of shared clonotypes between healthy human individuals. Generated by immunoSEQ multiplex PCR, the TCRdb table keeps only in-frame clones and is missing some. The sample contains about 2.3 million clones, about nine tenths of which appear only once. V lost 3 bases and J lost 8, with 10 bases in between. The CDR3 extends over 11 amino acids. Germline V CDR1 and CDR2: DFQATT, SNEGSKA (reference sequence). The source is a man between 18 and 35 years old in good health. Some clones in this sample may be carry-over from other donors' samples. What was sequenced was naive CD4+ T cells from PBMCs. As to subset: CD45RA+ positively selected. V gene TRBV20-1 combines with J gene TRBJ1-2; D unclear. CDR3: CSARNDRGYTF. CDR3 in DNA: TGCAGTGCTAGGAACGACCGGGGCTACACCTTC.